The 14 T cell receptor beta chains below come from one sample, sequenced in a study of cytomegalovirus exposure and HLA in healthy donors. PCR employed 60 Vbeta and 13 Jbeta primers. This table comes from immunoSEQ multiplex PCR, and its TCRdb copy is limited to in-frame clones, with some not included. The profile shows about 230,000 clones, 78% of them singletons. The sequencing sample was made of PBMCs. These receptors originate from a boy younger than 18 in good health and CMV-seronegative.

V is TRBV9 and J is TRBJ2-1; tentative D call: TRBD2 (6 bases). The CDR3 has 14 residues. Germline V CDR1 and CDR2: SGDLS, YYNGEE. Trimming removed 0 bases from V and 9 bases from J, with 13 bases in between. CDR3 sequence: CASSVEGRWGEQFF. The CDR3 DNA is TGTGCCAGCAGCGTAGAAGGGAGGTGGGGTGAGCAGTTCTTC. The full variable domain, completed using reference TRBV9 and TRBJ2-1, is DSGVTQTPKHLITATGQRVTLRCSPRSGDLSVYWYQQSLDQGLQFLIQYYNGEERAKGNILERFSAQQFPDLHSELNLSSLELGDSALYFCASSVEGRWGEQFFGPGTRLTVL.

J is TRBJ1-4 and V is TRBV7-9; 8 nucleotides line up with TRBD1. CDR1 is SEHNR and CDR2 is FQNEAQ in the germline V gene (reference sequence). With V trimmed by 5 bases and J by 12 bases, 5 bases remained unmatched. This CDR3 is 12 amino acids long. This chain's CDR3 is CASSVDREELFF. As DNA, the CDR3 is TGTGCCAGCAGCGTGGACAGGGAAGAACTGTTTTTT.

V is TRBV15 and J is TRBJ2-5; 11 positions match TRBD2. The V segment lost 5 bases and the J segment 9 bases; nucleotides outside the gene matches: 20. The germline CDR1 and CDR2 sequences are LNHNV and YYDKDF (reference sequence). The CDR3 consists of 18 residues. The DNA of the CDR3 is TGTGCCACCAGCGTCCCGGGTATACTAGCGGGGGAGATTGCCGCCCAGTACTTC. It specifies CATSVPGILAGEIAAQYF.

The chain employs TRBV6-5 and TRBJ2-7; perhaps TRBD1 as D (6 bases). Germline loops: CDR1 MNHEY, CDR2 SVGAGI. The CDR3 is 14 amino acids. The V end was cut by 5 bases, the J end by 2 bases, with 13 bases between. CDR3 region: CASSTRGQTYEQYF. The CDR3 DNA reads TGTGCCAGCAGTACCCGGGGACAAACCTACGAGCAGTACTTC.

The J gene is TRBJ2-7, the V gene TRBV4-1; D uncertain. The CDR3 length is 16 residues. Deletions cut 0 bases from V and 0 bases from J, with 12 bases between. In germline, CDR1 is MGHRA, CDR2 YSYEKL. CDR3 residues: CASSQDPVPSSYEQYF. As DNA, the CDR3 is TGCGCCAGCAGCCAAGATCCGGTACCTAGCTCCTACGAGCAGTACTTC.

The V gene is TRBV14, the J gene TRBJ2-1; D is uncertain. Germline values: CDR1 SGHDN, CDR2 FVKESK. There are 15 residues in the CDR3. Trimming removed 0 bases from V and 3 bases from J, with 9 bases in between. DNA for the CDR3: TGTGCCAGCAGCCAAGATAGTACTTTCTACAATGAGCAGTTCTTC. Translation gives CASSQDSTFYNEQFF.

The CDR3 loop reads CASSDGTGNNEQFF. The CDR3 region has the DNA TGTGCCAGCAGTGACGGGACAGGGAACAATGAGCAGTTCTTC. V usage is TRBV6-4 and J usage is TRBJ2-1; 9 bases agree with TRBD1. The trim removed 2 bases at V and 5 bases at J, leaving 1 base unmatched. The CDR3 spans 14 residues. CDR1 MRHNA and CDR2 SNTAGT come from the germline V gene.

The sample holds one count of this clone. The chain joins TRBV6-5 to TRBJ1-1; the D gene is possibly TRBD1 (5 bases). The length of the CDR3 is 14 residues. The V end was cut by 1 base, the J end by 1 base, with 7 bases between. CDR1 and CDR2 from the germline V gene are MNHEY and SVGAGI. The DNA for the CDR3 is TGTGCCAGCAGTTACTTGGGGCGGAACACTGAAGCTTTCTTT. Its translation is CASSYLGRNTEAFF.

The rearrangement joins TRBV5-6 to TRBJ1-2; TRBD1 agrees at 8 bases. Losses at the gene ends were 0 bases for V and 3 bases for J; bases not matched to a gene: 7. Germline V gene data show CDR1 as SGHDT and CDR2 as YYEEEE. This CDR3 spans 16 amino acids. CDR3 coding DNA: TGTGCCAGCAGCTTGGGGCGCAGGGGGCCCGACTATGGCTACACCTTC. This encodes CASSLGRRGPDYGYTF.

V usage is TRBV27 and J usage is TRBJ2-2; D unresolved. Per the germline V gene, CDR1 is MNHEY and CDR2 is SMNVEV (reference sequence). This CDR3 contains 16 residues. V was pared by 2 bases and J by 0 bases, with 10 bases between. In DNA form, the CDR3 reads TGTGCCAGCAGTTTAGTCCGGCGGCCGAACACCGGGGAGCTGTTTTTT. It specifies CASSLVRRPNTGELFF.

Here the CDR3 DNA reads TGTGCCAGCAGCTCCAGCGGACAGCCTTATAGCAATCAGCCCCAGCATTTT. Protein sequence: CASSSSGQPYSNQPQHF. This rearrangement joins TRBV5-6 to TRBJ1-5; D is possibly TRBD1 (6 bases). The CDR3 is 17 residues long. Germline CDR1 SGHDT, CDR2 YYEEEE. With 3 bases removed from V and 0 bases from J, the gap between germline ends came to 16 bases.

The J gene is TRBJ1-1, the V gene TRBV9; D remains ambiguous. The V gene's germline CDR1 is SGDLS and CDR2 YYNGEE. Trimming removed 0 bases from V and 5 bases from J, with 11 bases in between. This CDR3 contains 14 residues. DNA for the CDR3: TGTGCCAGCAGCGTAGTCCCTTTCGAGACTGAAGCTTTCTTT. Translation gives CASSVVPFETEAFF.

There are a few counts of this clone. Here the CDR3 DNA reads TGTGCCTGGAGTCCGGGTTTCGAAAAACTGTTTTTT. It yields the protein CAWSPGFEKLFF. This rearrangement joins TRBV30 to TRBJ1-4; D not certain. CDR1 is GTSNPN, CDR2 SVGIG, per germline (reference sequence). With 2 bases removed from V and 8 bases from J, the gap between germline ends came to 9 bases. This CDR3 has 12 residues. Full variable domain (rest looked up from reference TRBV30 and TRBJ1-4): SQTIHQWPATLVQPVGSPLSLECTVEGTSNPNLYWYRQAAGRGLQLLFYSVGIGQISSEVPQNLSASRPQDRQFILSSKKLLLSDSGFYLCAWSPGFEKLFFGSGTQLSVL.

This rearrangement joins TRBV4-1 to TRBJ2-7; D gene uncertain. Germline V lookup: CDR1 MGHRA, CDR2 YSYEKL. This CDR3 region has 13 residues. The ends were cut back, 3 bases at V and 3 bases at J, with 9 bases in the middle. CDR3: CASSHWSSYEQYF. The CDR3 DNA reads TGCGCCAGCAGCCATTGGTCCAGCTACGAGCAGTACTTC.